This T cell receptor beta chain was sequenced in a study of somatic mutations in cytotoxic T cells in rheumatoid arthritis. Worth noting for this clone: The antigen is not known.

Regarding the study as a whole: With advancing age, CD8+ clonality climbed in rheumatoid arthritis patients but did not rise in healthy controls.

Repertoires were generated with immunoSEQ multiplex PCR, while TCRdb's copy carries only in-frame clones and drops some. The sample contains 6,000 or so clones, approximately 68% of which appear only once. What was sequenced was CD8+ T cells sorted from blood. The clonotype comes from a woman aged 45-60 years in good health.

The CDR3: CASSLSQDNEQFF. The CDR3 coding sequence is TGTGCCAGCAGCTTAAGTCAGGACAATGAGCAGTTCTTC. This sequence joins TRBV7-3 and TRBJ2-1; D call uncertain. CDR3 length equals 13 residues. The germline CDR1 and CDR2 sequences are SGHTA and FQGTGA. Trimming cost V 1 base and J 5 bases, with 6 bases left between them.